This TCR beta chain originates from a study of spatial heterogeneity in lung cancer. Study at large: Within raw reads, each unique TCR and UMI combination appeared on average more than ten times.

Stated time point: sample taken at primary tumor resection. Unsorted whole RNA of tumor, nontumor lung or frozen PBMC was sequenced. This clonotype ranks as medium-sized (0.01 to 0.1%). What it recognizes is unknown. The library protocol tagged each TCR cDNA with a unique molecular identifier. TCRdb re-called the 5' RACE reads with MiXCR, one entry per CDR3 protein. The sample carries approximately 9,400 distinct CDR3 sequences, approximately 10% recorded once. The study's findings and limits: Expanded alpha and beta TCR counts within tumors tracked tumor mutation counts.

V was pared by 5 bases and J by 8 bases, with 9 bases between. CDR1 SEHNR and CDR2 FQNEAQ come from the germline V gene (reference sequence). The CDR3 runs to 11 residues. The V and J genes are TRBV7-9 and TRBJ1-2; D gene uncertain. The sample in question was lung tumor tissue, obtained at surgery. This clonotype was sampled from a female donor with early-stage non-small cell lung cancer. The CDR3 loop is CASSPERGYTF. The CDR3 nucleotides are TGTGCCAGCAGCCCCGAGAGAGGCTACACCTTC.